This T cell receptor (beta chain) appears in the sequencing data of a study of Ad26.COV2.S vaccination and SARS-CoV-2 variants. Study outcomes and limitations: Breadth of non-spike TCRs did not differ between vaccinees and placebo recipients.

Clones were read by immunoSEQ multiplex PCR, and TCRdb kept only the in-frame ones, dropping some. This sample has about 680,000 clones, with 80% to 90% found just once. V was clipped by 0 bases and J by 7 bases, with 10 bases between them. The germline V gene has CDR1 SGHTA and CDR2 FQGNSA. The CDR3 covers 14 residues. Treatment of the sample: about 20 received Ad26.COV2.S at low or high dose, single or two shots; about 5 received placebo; per-sample allocation not given. Sampling was performed 63 days after the first vaccine or placebo injection. As its vector, the vaccine had Ad26, which expressed Wuhan-strain SARS-CoV-2 spike. Regarding this clone: Its antigen is unidentified.

This chain uses TRBV7-2 with TRBJ1-3; D possibly corresponds to TRBD1 (5 bases). The clonotype comes from a person between 18 and 65 years old who received the Ad26.COV2.S COVID-19 vaccine or a placebo. The sequencing here drew on peripheral blood, taken in a trial of Ad26.COV2.S vaccine versus placebo. The CDR3 protein is CASSLAGGSNTIYF. The CDR3 nucleotides read TGTGCCAGCAGCTTAGCGGGGGGGTCGAACACCATATATTTT.